This TCR beta chain is from a study of blood T cells in healthy people across ages. A second about 6 to 12 cycle PCR used barcoded and J-beta primers. TCRdb re-called the 5' RACE reads with MiXCR, one entry per CDR3 protein. In the table there are around 1.5 million distinct CDR3 sequences, around 42% of which are singletons. This clonotype was detected a few times. Its antigen is not known. The CDR3 runs to 12 residues. Trimming took 3 bases from V and 6 from J, leaving 8 bases between them. Study-wide results and caveats: In older individuals, TCR beta diversity per million T cells was lower, falling roughly linearly with age. The unknown donor CMV status may have confounded expanded clonotype changes. More naive CD4+ cells and higher diversity marked long-lived donors relative to aged donors.

The chain joins TRBV12-3 or TRBV12-4 to TRBJ1-2; D remains unclear. The sequencing sample was made of blood. The source is a woman between 18 and 29 years old in good health. This chain's CDR3 is CASSFDLNGYTF. The CDR3 region has the DNA TGTGCCAGCAGTTTTGACCTGAATGGCTACACCTTC.